This T cell receptor (beta chain) comes out of a study of identical twins. Each CDR3 protein gets one entry after TCRdb re-called the 5' RACE reads with MiXCR. The data show hundreds of thousands of distinct CDR3 sequences, around 24% seen once. From germline, CDR1 is SGDLS and CDR2 YYNGEE. Trimming took off 3 bases at V and 0 bases at J, with 16 bases between the two ends. This CDR3 has 17 amino acids. The same specimen was also included in a second study, on yellow fever vaccine responses in identical twins.

The rearrangement uses TRBV9 and TRBJ2-1, with D perhaps matching TRBD2 (5 bases). The sample consisted of CD4+ T cells sorted from blood. The TCR was taken from a woman under 30 in good health. CDR3 region: CASSAGGGPSSYNEQFF. The DNA of the CDR3 is TGTGCCAGCAGCGCGGGTGGCGGGCCTAGCTCCTACAATGAGCAGTTCTTC.